This T cell receptor (beta chain) was profiled in a study of T cell responses to AZD1222 COVID-19 vaccine. As for this clone: Its antigen is unknown.

Per the germline V gene, CDR1 is SGHDN and CDR2 is FVKESK. V shed 5 bases and J shed 11 bases, with 13 bases lying between them. There are 12 residues in the CDR3. Overall study results and limits: The study found Spike-specific TCR breadth and depth rose after two AZD1222 doses.

The repertoire was sequenced with immunoSEQ multiplex PCR; TCRdb's copy has only in-frame clones and lacks some. This sample has around 99,000 clones, with about 92% found just once. This clonotype was obtained from an adult who received the AZD1222 COVID-19 vaccine. This sample comprised peripheral blood, obtained 28 days after the second AZD1222 dose. This rearrangement joins TRBV14 to TRBJ2-1, with D perhaps TRBD1 or TRBD2 (5 bases each). Here the CDR3 reads CASSRIRGQQFF. Here the CDR3 DNA reads TGTGCCAGCAGCAGGATTAGGGGACAGCAGTTCTTC.